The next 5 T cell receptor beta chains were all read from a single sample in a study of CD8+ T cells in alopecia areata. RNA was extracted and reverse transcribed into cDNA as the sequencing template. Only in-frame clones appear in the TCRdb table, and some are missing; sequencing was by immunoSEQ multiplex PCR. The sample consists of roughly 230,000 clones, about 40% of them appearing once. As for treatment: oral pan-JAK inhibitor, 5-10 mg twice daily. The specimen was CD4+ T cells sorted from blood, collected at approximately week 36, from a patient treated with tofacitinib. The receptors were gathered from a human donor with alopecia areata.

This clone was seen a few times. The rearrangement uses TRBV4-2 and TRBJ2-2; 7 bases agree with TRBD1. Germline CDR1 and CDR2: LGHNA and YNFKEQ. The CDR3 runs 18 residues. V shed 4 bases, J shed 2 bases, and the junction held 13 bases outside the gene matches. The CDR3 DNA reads TGTGCCAGCAGCCGAAGACAGCGGACAGGTCGTAACACCGGGGAGCTGTTTTTT. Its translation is CASSRRQRTGRNTGELFF.

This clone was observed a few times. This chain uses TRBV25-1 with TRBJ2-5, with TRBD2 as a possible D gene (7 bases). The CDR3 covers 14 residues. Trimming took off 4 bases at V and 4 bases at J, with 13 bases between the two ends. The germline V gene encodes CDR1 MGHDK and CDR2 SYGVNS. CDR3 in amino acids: CASSARGGLETQYF. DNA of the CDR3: TGTGCCAGCAGTGCCAGGGGAGGGTTAGAGACCCAGTACTTC.

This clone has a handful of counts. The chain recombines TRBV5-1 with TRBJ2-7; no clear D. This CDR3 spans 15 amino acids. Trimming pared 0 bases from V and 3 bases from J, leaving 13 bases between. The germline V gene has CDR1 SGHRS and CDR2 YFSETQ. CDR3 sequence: CASSLGPENFYEQYF. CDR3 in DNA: TGCGCCAGCAGCTTGGGACCAGAGAACTTCTACGAGCAGTACTTC.

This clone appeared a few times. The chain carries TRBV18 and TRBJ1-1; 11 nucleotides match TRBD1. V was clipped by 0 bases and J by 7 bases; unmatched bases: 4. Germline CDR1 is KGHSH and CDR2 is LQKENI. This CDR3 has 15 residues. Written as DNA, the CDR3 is TGTGCCAGCTCACCACCTAGGGGACAGGGGGTTGAAGCTTTCTTT. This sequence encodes CASSPPRGQGVEAFF.

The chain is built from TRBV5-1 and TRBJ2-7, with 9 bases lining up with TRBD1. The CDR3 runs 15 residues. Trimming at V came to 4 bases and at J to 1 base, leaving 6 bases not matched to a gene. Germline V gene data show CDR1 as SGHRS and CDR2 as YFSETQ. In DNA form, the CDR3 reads TGCGCCAGCAGCCCAGGGACAGGGTTGTCCTACGAGCAGTACTTC. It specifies CASSPGTGLSYEQYF. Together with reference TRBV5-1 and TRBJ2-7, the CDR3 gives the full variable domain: KAGVTQTPRYLIKTRGQQVTLSCSPISGHRSVSWYQQTPGQGLQFLFEYFSETQRNKGNFPGRFSGRQFSNSRSEMNVSTLELGDSALYLCASSPGTGLSYEQYFGPGTRLTVT.